This TCR beta chain came from a study of blood T cell repertoires in COVID-19. TCRdb's copy holds only in-frame clones and misses some; the assay was immunoSEQ multiplex PCR. The repertoire has 90,000 to 100,000 clones, around 84% of them found once; the top ten carry roughly 25%. The CDR3 has 15 amino acids. CDR1 and CDR2 from the germline V gene are MDHEN and SYDVKM. Between the trimmed V and J ends, which lost 2 bases and 9 bases, there was a span of 14 bases. The source material was peripheral blood. The gene calls are TRBV28 and TRBJ1-6; D remains unclear. The sequence derives from a man between 60 and 75 years old with acute or convalescent COVID-19. The DNA of the CDR3 is TGTGCCAGCAGTTTACCAGGCCCAAGCGGTTCACCCCTCCACTTT. It translates to CASSLPGPSGSPLHF.